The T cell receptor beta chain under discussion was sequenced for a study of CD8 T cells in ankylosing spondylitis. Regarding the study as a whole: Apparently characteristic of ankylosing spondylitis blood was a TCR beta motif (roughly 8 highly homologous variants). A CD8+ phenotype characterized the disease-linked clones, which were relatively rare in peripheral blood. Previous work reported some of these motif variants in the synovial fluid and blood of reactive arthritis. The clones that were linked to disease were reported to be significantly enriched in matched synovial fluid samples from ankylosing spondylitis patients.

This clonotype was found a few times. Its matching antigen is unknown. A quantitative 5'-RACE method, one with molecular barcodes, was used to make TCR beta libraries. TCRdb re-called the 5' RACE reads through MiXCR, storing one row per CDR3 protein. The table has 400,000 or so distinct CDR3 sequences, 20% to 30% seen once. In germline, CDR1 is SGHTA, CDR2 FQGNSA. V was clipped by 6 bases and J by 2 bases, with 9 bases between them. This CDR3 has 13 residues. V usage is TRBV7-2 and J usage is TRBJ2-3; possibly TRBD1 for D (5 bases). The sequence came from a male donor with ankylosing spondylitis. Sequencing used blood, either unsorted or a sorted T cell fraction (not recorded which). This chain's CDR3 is CASRRGITDTQYF. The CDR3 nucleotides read TGTGCCAGCAGAAGGGGAATCACAGATACGCAGTATTTT.